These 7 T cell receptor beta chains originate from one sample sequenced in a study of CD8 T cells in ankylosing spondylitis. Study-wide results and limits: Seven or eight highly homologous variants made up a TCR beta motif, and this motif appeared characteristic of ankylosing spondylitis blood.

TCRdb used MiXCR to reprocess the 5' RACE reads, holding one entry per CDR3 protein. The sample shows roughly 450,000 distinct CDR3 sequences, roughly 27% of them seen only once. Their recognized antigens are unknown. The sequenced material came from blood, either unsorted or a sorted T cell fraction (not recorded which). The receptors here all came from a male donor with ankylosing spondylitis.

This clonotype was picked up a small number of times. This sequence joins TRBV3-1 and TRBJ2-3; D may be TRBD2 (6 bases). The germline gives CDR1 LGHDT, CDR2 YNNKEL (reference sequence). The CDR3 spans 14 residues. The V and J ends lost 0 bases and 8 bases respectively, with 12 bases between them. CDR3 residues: CASSQDPAGRTQYF. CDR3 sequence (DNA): TGTGCCAGCAGCCAAGATCCGGCGGGGCGTACGCAGTATTTT.

In DNA form, the CDR3 reads TGTGCCAGTAGTAGCCCCCTACTAGCCTATACGCAGTATTTT. It codes for CASSSPLLAYTQYF. V usage is TRBV19 and J usage is TRBJ2-3; weak D call: TRBD2 (6 bases). The V and J ends lost 4 bases and 7 bases respectively, with 15 bases between them. The CDR3 runs to 14 residues. Germline assignment: CDR1 LNHDA and CDR2 SQIVND (reference sequence).

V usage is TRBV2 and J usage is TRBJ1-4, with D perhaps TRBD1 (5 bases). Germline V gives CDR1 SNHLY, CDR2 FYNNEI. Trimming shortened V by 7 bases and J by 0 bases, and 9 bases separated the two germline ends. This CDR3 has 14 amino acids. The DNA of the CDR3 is TGTGCCAGCACTGACAGTTCAACTAATGAAAAACTGTTTTTT. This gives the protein CASTDSSTNEKLFF.

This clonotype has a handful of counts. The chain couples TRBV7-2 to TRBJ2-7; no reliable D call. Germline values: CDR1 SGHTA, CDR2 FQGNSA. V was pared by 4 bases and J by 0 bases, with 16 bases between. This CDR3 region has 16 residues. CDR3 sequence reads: CASSSPSTVRSYEQYF. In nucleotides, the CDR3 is TGTGCCAGCAGCTCCCCCTCGACTGTGCGCTCCTACGAGCAGTACTTC.

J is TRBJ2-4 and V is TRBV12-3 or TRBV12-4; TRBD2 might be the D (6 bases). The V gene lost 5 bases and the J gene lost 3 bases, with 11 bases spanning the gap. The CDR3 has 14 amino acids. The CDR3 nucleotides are TGTGCCAGCAGTCGGGGGTGGGACAAAAACATTCAGTACTTC. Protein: CASSRGWDKNIQYF.

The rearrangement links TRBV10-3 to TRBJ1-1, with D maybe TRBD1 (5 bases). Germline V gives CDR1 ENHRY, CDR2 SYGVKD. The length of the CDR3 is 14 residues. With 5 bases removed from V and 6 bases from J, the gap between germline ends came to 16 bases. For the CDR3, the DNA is TGTGCCATCAGTCCTGGGACCCACCAAGCTGAAGCTTTCTTT. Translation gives CAISPGTHQAEAFF.

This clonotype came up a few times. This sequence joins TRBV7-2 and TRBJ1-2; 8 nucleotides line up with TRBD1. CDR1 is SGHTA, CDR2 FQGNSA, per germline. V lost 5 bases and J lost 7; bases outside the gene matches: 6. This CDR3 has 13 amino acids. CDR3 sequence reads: CASSPDREGGYTF. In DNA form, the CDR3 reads TGTGCCAGCAGCCCGGACAGGGAGGGTGGCTACACCTTC.